The 27 T cell receptor beta chains presented below share a single source sample, sequenced in a study of cytomegalovirus exposure and HLA in healthy donors. PCR involved 60 Vbeta and 13 Jbeta primers. Clones were read by immunoSEQ multiplex PCR, and TCRdb kept only the in-frame ones, dropping some. The table lists 100,000 or so clones, 75% to 85% of them singletons. Sequencing was performed on PBMCs. Source of these receptors: a man between 18 and 35 years old in good health and CMV-seronegative.

The J gene is TRBJ1-1, the V gene TRBV10-3; D call uncertain. Germline values: CDR1 ENHRY, CDR2 SYGVKD. The V end lost 8 bases, the J end lost 1 base, and 11 bases lay between the germline ends. This CDR3 region has 13 residues. CDR3 bases: TGTGCCATCGTACGCAGTCCGAACACTGAAGCTTTCTTT. Amino acids: CAIVRSPNTEAFF.

The genes are TRBV28 and TRBJ1-2, with 7 bases lining up with TRBD1. In germline, CDR1 is MDHEN, CDR2 SYDVKM. The CDR3 is 13 residues long. V gave up 4 bases and J gave up 2 bases; unmatched junction bases: 1. The CDR3 sequence: CASSSGQNYGYTF. Here the CDR3 DNA reads TGTGCCAGCAGTTCGGGACAGAACTATGGCTACACCTTC.

This rearrangement joins TRBV9 to TRBJ2-3, with 8 nucleotides matching TRBD2. In germline, CDR1 is SGDLS, CDR2 YYNGEE. Germline trimming cut 4 bases from V and 4 bases from J; bases unmatched to any gene: 14. The CDR3 extends over 17 amino acids. CDR3 sequence: CASSLGRGLGVADTQYF. CDR3 nucleotide sequence: TGTGCCAGCAGCTTAGGCCGGGGACTAGGGGTCGCAGATACGCAGTATTTT.

A single count supports this clone. This sequence joins TRBV4-3 and TRBJ1-2, with D possibly being TRBD1 (6 bases). Looked up from germline, CDR1 is LGHNA and CDR2 is YSLEER. Trimming removed 1 base from V and 5 bases from J, with 11 bases in between. This CDR3 is built from 14 residues. DNA of the CDR3: TGCGCCAGCAGCCAAGGTCAGGACAGTTATGGCTACACCTTC. Translation: CASSQGQDSYGYTF.

The chain joins TRBV4-3 to TRBJ2-7, with 7 bases aligning to TRBD2. The germline CDR1 and CDR2 sequences are LGHNA and YSLEER. V was pared by 0 bases and J by 7 bases, with 9 bases of the junction left unmatched. The CDR3 runs 15 residues. The CDR3 loop reads CASSQDRLAAWEQYF. The CDR3 DNA reads as TGCGCCAGCAGCCAAGATCGGCTAGCGGCGTGGGAGCAGTACTTC.

The V and J genes are TRBV19 and TRBJ2-7; perhaps TRBD2 as D (6 bases). Germline V CDR1 and CDR2: LNHDA, SQIVND (reference sequence). V was trimmed by 6 bases and J by 7 bases, leaving 19 bases between them. The CDR3 is 14 amino acids. As DNA, the CDR3 is TGTGCCAGTAGCCCTAACCGGGACTCACGGGAGCAGTACTTC. Residues: CASSPNRDSREQYF.

The CDR3 DNA sequence: TGTGCCAGTAGTTGGTCCAGCGGGAAATCTTACGAGCAGTACTTC. It translates to CASSWSSGKSYEQYF. The rearrangement uses TRBV19 and TRBJ2-7; 7 bases are a match to TRBD2. The V gene's germline CDR1 is LNHDA and CDR2 SQIVND (reference sequence). CDR3 length: 15 residues. V lost 5 bases and J lost 4; bases outside the gene matches: 11.

This chain connects TRBV29-1 to TRBJ1-1, with 7 bases aligning to TRBD1. The CDR3 extends over 13 amino acids. The germline CDR1 and CDR2 sequences are SQVTM and ANQGSEA. V dropped 7 bases and J dropped 1; count of bases not matched to a gene: 6. CDR3 nucleotide sequence: TGCAGCGCCGGACAGGCCTCGAACACTGAAGCTTTCTTT. This translates into CSAGQASNTEAFF.

The chain has TRBV6-1 and TRBJ2-7; 12 nucleotides agree with TRBD1. V lost 3 bases and J lost 4; bases outside the gene matches: 4. The CDR3 extends over 15 amino acids. Germline CDR1 reads MNHNS; CDR2 reads SASEGT. As DNA, the CDR3 is TGTGCCAGCAGTGACCCGGGACAGGGGGCTTACGAGCAGTACTTC. Translated, it gives CASSDPGQGAYEQYF.

The rearrangement joins TRBV6-1 to TRBJ1-5; 8 nucleotides match TRBD1. V shed 8 bases, J shed 4 bases, and the junction held 7 bases outside the gene matches. CDR3 length: 14 amino acids. The germline V gene has CDR1 MNHNS and CDR2 SASEGT. CDR3 coding DNA: TGTGCCAGCTTGAACGACAGGGGTAATCAGCCCCAGCATTTT. It translates to CASLNDRGNQPQHF.

V and J are TRBV7-2 and TRBJ2-1, with TRBD2 identical over 10 bases. The CDR3 is 15 amino acids. Germline assignment: CDR1 SGHTA and CDR2 FQGNSA. V shed 5 bases and J 6 bases; nucleotides not matched to a gene: 7. The CDR3 nucleotides read TGTGCCAGCAGCCTTCTAGCGGGAGTTGGCAATGAGCAGTTCTTC. Protein sequence: CASSLLAGVGNEQFF.

The J gene is TRBJ2-5, the V gene TRBV28; D uncertain. Between the trimmed V and J ends, which lost 3 bases and 6 bases, there was a span of 11 bases. Per the germline V gene, CDR1 is MDHEN and CDR2 is SYDVKM. This CDR3 spans 13 amino acids. The CDR3 here is CASSFVSRKTQYF. The DNA of the CDR3 is TGTGCCAGCAGTTTTGTAAGTAGAAAGACCCAGTACTTC.

The chain joins TRBV6-1 to TRBJ1-1; tentative D call: TRBD1 (6 bases). This CDR3 contains 15 residues. Trimming left V 7 bases short and J 3 bases short, with 18 bases between. The germline gives CDR1 MNHNS, CDR2 SASEGT. The CDR3 protein is CASTKAGALDTEAFF. CDR3 DNA: TGTGCCAGCACTAAGGCGGGGGCGCTGGACACTGAAGCTTTCTTT.

CDR3 sequence: CASSWGGEGGYTF. Written as DNA, the CDR3 is TGCGCCAGCAGCTGGGGGGGGGAGGGTGGCTACACCTTC. The rearrangement uses TRBV5-1 and TRBJ1-2; perhaps TRBD1 as D (5 bases). The CDR3 runs to 13 residues. V was pared by 3 bases and J by 7 bases, with 13 bases between. The germline gives CDR1 SGHRS, CDR2 YFSETQ.

The chain has TRBV10-3 and TRBJ2-5; D perhaps matches TRBD2 (5 bases). Germline V lookup: CDR1 ENHRY, CDR2 SYGVKD. Trimming stripped 3 bases from V and 10 bases from J, with 15 bases between. The CDR3 is 13 residues long. CDR3 DNA sequence: TGTGCCATCAGTGACCCCAGAGGGAGAGACCAGTACTTC. Translated, it gives CAISDPRGRDQYF.

The chain has TRBV5-1 and TRBJ2-5; D possibly corresponds to TRBD2 (5 bases). The DNA end is more similar to TRBJ2-7, so the J call may be wrong. This CDR3 is 13 amino acids long. Germline loops: CDR1 SGHRS, CDR2 YFSETQ. The CDR3 reads CASSRAGQYEQYF. CDR3 nucleotides: TGCGCCAGCAGCCGGGCGGGCCAGTACGAGCAGTACTTC.

The chain recombines TRBV27 with TRBJ1-1, with 8 positions matching TRBD1. Germline lookup yields CDR1 MNHEY and CDR2 SMNVEV (reference sequence). V was pared by 5 bases and J by 6 bases, with 14 bases of the junction left unmatched. The CDR3 loop spans 16 amino acids. The CDR3 spells CASSTPTQGAVSEAFF. The CDR3 nucleotides read TGTGCCAGCAGTACACCGACGCAGGGGGCAGTGTCTGAAGCTTTCTTT.

This chain uses TRBV5-4 with TRBJ2-7, with D perhaps matching TRBD2 (5 bases). Germline V CDR1 and CDR2: SGHNT, YYREEE (reference sequence). This CDR3 has 12 residues. Trimming took off 0 bases at V and 5 bases at J, with 6 bases between the two ends. CDR3: CASSLVGDEQYF. The CDR3 bases are TGTGCCAGCAGCTTGGTGGGAGACGAGCAGTACTTC.

About this clone itself: A junction end diverges from the germline sequence, so it may reflect a read error. This chain joins TRBV7-7 and TRBJ2-7; 12 nucleotides match TRBD2. The CDR3 is 15 amino acids. CDR1 SSHAT and CDR2 FNYEAQ come from the germline V gene (reference sequence). Written as DNA, the CDR3 is TGTGCTAGCAGCTTAGCGGGACTAGCGGGCTCCGAGCAGTACTTC. Protein product: CASSLAGLAGSEQYF. Full variable domain (remainder filled in from reference TRBV7-7 and TRBJ2-7): GAGVSQSPRYKVTKRGQDVTLRCDPISSHATLYWYQQALGQGPEFLTYFNYEAQPDKSGLPSDRFSAERPEGSISTLTIQRTEQRDSAMYRCASSLAGLAGSEQYFGPGTRLTVT.

The genes are TRBV6-5 and TRBJ2-1, with a possible D match to TRBD2 (6 bases). Trimming took 0 bases from V and 10 from J, leaving 13 bases between them. The CDR3 is 14 residues long. Looked up from germline, CDR1 is MNHEY and CDR2 is SVGAGI. The CDR3 sequence: CASSYSPLASEQFF. The CDR3 nucleotides are TGTGCCAGCAGTTACTCCCCGCTAGCGTCCGAGCAGTTCTTC.

This clone is a singleton in its sample. This chain links TRBV5-3 with TRBJ1-2; 8 positions match TRBD1. TRBV5-3 is known as an ORF, though its function is uncertain. V lost 4 bases and J lost 5; bases outside the gene matches: 4. The CDR3 contains 13 residues. The CDR3 DNA sequence: TGTGCCAGAAGCACGGGACAGGTATATGGCTACACCTTC. Its translation is CARSTGQVYGYTF.

The chain carries TRBV6-7 and TRBJ2-3, with 9 bases aligning to TRBD2. TRBV6-7 is flagged as an ORF with uncertain function. CDR3 length equals 20 residues. V was clipped by 3 bases and J by 0 bases; unmatched bases: 16. This chain's CDR3 is CASSYDRRGRADISTDTQYF. DNA of the CDR3: TGTGCCAGCAGTTATGATCGGCGCGGGAGGGCCGATATAAGCACAGATACGCAGTATTTT.

This chain links TRBV23-1 with TRBJ2-3, with 7 bases fitting TRBD2. TRBV23-1 is an ORF for which the function is uncertain. CDR3 length: 13 amino acids. The ends lost 9 bases at V and 2 bases at J; junction bases unmatched: 5. The CDR3 loop reads CASSTSLTDTQYF. The CDR3 bases are TGCGCCAGTTCGACTAGCCTCACAGATACGCAGTATTTT.

CDR3 nucleotides: TGCACCAGCAGGCTTCGACAGGGCACTCCCTACGAGCAGTACTTC. Encoded protein: CTSRLRQGTPYEQYF. This chain links TRBV1 with TRBJ2-5; no check of the table's D call, TRBD1, against the DNA was made. TRBJ2-7 matches the DNA end more closely, so the J call is doubtful. TRBV1 has pseudogene status. There are 15 residues in the CDR3.

This chain links TRBV5-6 with TRBJ1-1; maybe TRBD1 (5 bases). From germline, CDR1 is SGHDT and CDR2 YYEEEE. V lost 4 bases to trimming and J lost 6 bases, with 16 bases between them. The CDR3 has 14 amino acids. The CDR3, as DNA: TGTGCCAGCAGCCAGATGACCCAGGGCTCTGAAGCTTTCTTT. This encodes CASSQMTQGSEAFF.

This chain connects TRBV19 to TRBJ2-1; D unresolved. Trimming took off 1 base at V and 7 bases at J, with 5 bases between the two ends. The length of the CDR3 is 12 residues. The V gene's germline CDR1 is LNHDA and CDR2 SQIVND (reference sequence). CDR3 loop: CASSIGVNEQFF. Here the CDR3 DNA reads TGTGCCAGTAGTATAGGAGTTAATGAGCAGTTCTTC.

The chain joins TRBV7-9 to TRBJ1-5; 8 bases are shared with TRBD1. Germline CDR1 is SEHNR and CDR2 is FQNEAQ (reference sequence). V lost 5 bases, J lost 7 bases, and 7 bases stayed unmatched. The CDR3 runs to 14 residues. In DNA, the CDR3 is TGTGCCAGCAGCCCGGACAGGGTGGACCAGCCCCAGCATTTT. Protein product: CASSPDRVDQPQHF. The variable domain in full, completed from reference TRBV7-9 and TRBJ1-5, reads DTGVSQNPRHKITKRGQNVTFRCDPISEHNRLYWYRQTLGQGPEFLTYFQNEAQLEKSRLLSDRFSAERPKGSFSTLEIQRTEQGDSAMYLCASSPDRVDQPQHFGDGTRLSIL.